One sample yielded the 10 T cell receptor beta chains listed below, sequenced in a study of cytomegalovirus exposure and HLA in healthy donors. Profiling relied on immunoSEQ multiplex PCR, and the TCRdb table lists in-frame clones only, not all of them. Among 150,000 to 200,000 clones listed, approximately 86% were seen once. Sequenced input: PBMCs. The receptors shown here come from a man aged 18 to 30 in good health and CMV-seropositive.

The CDR3 DNA is TGTGCCAGCAGCGTACCTCTAGCGGGATTCACAGATACGCAGTATTTT. It codes for CASSVPLAGFTDTQYF. The chain carries TRBV7-8 and TRBJ2-3; 9 bases fit TRBD2. The J segment lost 2 bases and the V segment lost 5 bases, leaving 8 bases of the junction unmatched. The length of the CDR3 is 16 residues. CDR1 is SGHVS, CDR2 FQNEAQ, per germline.

This clone has only a few counts. This chain connects TRBV5-1 to TRBJ2-5, with 9 bases lining up with TRBD2. V dropped 0 bases and J dropped 5; count of bases not matched to a gene: 5. The length of the CDR3 is 15 residues. Germline values: CDR1 SGHRS, CDR2 YFSETQ. The CDR3 reads CASSLAASGEETQYF. CDR3 DNA: TGCGCCAGCAGCTTGGCCGCTAGCGGGGAGGAGACCCAGTACTTC.

This clone was observed a single time. The chain employs TRBV28 and TRBJ2-1; 7 bases align to TRBD1. The CDR3 has 16 residues. The germline CDR1 and CDR2 sequences are MDHEN and SYDVKM. The V gene end was trimmed by 2 bases and the J gene end by 6 bases; junction bases not matched to a gene: 10. For the CDR3, the DNA is TGTGCCAGCAGTTTACTTAGACAGGGTCGGAGCAATGAGCAGTTCTTC. Amino acid sequence: CASSLLRQGRSNEQFF.

The chain couples TRBV5-1 to TRBJ2-3; TRBD2 agrees at 10 bases. From germline, CDR1 is SGHRS and CDR2 YFSETQ. Unmatched junction bases numbered 0, after V lost 4 bases and J lost 1 base. CDR3 length: 14 residues. CDR3 in amino acids: CASSLAGGTDTQYF. CDR3 DNA sequence: TGCGCCAGCAGCCTAGCGGGGGGCACAGATACGCAGTATTTT.

J is TRBJ1-5 and V is TRBV30; possible D gene TRBD1, 5 bases. V was pared by 0 bases and J by 8 bases, with 11 bases between. Germline loops: CDR1 GTSNPN, CDR2 SVGIG (reference sequence). This CDR3 comprises 13 residues. The CDR3 spells CAWSVYGGEPQHF. The CDR3 DNA is TGTGCCTGGAGTGTATATGGGGGGGAGCCCCAGCATTTT.

The rearrangement joins TRBV7-2 to TRBJ2-6; TRBD2 might be the D (5 bases). The V end lost 3 bases, the J end lost 1 base, and 7 bases lay between the germline ends. The length of the CDR3 is 15 residues. Germline-derived CDR1 and CDR2 are SGHTA and FQGNSA. Here the CDR3 DNA reads TGTGCCAGCAGCTTGATAGCGTCTGGGGCCAACGTCCTGACTTTC. This sequence encodes CASSLIASGANVLTF.

This chain connects TRBV7-9 to TRBJ2-5, with D unclear. This CDR3 spans 10 amino acids. With 11 bases removed from V and 5 bases from J, the gap between germline ends came to 9 bases. Germline CDR1 is SEHNR and CDR2 is FQNEAQ (reference sequence). CDR3 coding DNA: TGTGCCCTCTTTCCGGAGACCCAGTACTTC. As protein: CALFPETQYF.

The chain has TRBV2 and TRBJ1-6; 9 bases are a match to TRBD1. CDR3 length equals 15 residues. V trimming: 4 bases; J trimming: 6 bases; junction bases outside the gene matches: 4. Germline values: CDR1 SNHLY, CDR2 FYNNEI. For the CDR3, the DNA is TGTGCCAGCAGTGTGCGGGACAGGGTTAATTCACCCCTCCACTTT. Encoded protein: CASSVRDRVNSPLHF. Full variable domain (outside the CDR3, taken from reference TRBV2 and TRBJ1-6): EPEVTQTPSHQVTQMGQEVILRCVPISNHLYFYWYRQILGQKVEFLVSFYNNEISEKSEIFDDQFSVERPDGSNFTLKIRSTKLEDSAMYFCASSVRDRVNSPLHFGNGTRLTVT.

The chain uses TRBV7-2 and TRBJ1-2; a weak D match, TRBD1 (6 bases). Germline V gene data show CDR1 as SGHTA and CDR2 as FQGNSA. Deletions cut 3 bases from V and 3 bases from J, with 11 bases between. This CDR3 has 14 residues. This CDR3 is CASSLGGLDYGYTF. The CDR3 nucleotides are TGTGCCAGCAGCTTGGGGGGGCTGGACTATGGCTACACCTTC.

As DNA, the CDR3 is TGTGCCAGCTCACCCGGACGGGAGGGCGAGCAGTACTTC. This codes for CASSPGREGEQYF. The chain combines TRBV18 with TRBJ2-7, with 8 bases fitting TRBD2. This CDR3 has 13 residues. Germline-derived CDR1 and CDR2 are KGHSH and LQKENI. V lost 3 bases to trimming and J lost 6 bases; unmatched junction nucleotides: 4.